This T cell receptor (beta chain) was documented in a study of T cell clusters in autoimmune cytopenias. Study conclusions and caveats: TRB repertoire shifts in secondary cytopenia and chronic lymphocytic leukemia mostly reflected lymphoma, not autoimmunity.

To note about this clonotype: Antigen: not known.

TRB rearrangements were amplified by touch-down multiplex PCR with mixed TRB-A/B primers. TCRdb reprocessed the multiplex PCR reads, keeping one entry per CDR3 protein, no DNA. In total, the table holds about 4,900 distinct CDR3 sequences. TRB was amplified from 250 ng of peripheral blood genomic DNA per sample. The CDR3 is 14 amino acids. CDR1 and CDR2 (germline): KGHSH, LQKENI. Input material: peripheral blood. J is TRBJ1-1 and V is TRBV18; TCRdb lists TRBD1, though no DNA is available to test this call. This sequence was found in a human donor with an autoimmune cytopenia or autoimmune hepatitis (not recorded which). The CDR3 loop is CASSPSLGGTEAFF.